The sequence of this TCR beta chain was determined in a study of T-cell memory formation after mild COVID-19. Study-wide background: TCR clusters mostly belonged to single donors.

Trimming cost V 5 bases and J 0 bases; bases outside gene matches: 10. Germline lookup yields CDR1 SGHTA and CDR2 FQGNSA. The CDR3 sequence is 18 residues long. Study conclusions and caveats: The main location of contracting CD4+ clones was CM and EM, and that of contracting CD8+ clones was EMRA. CD4/CD8 balance held among clones contracting day 15 to 85, and later expanders leaned CD4+.

Regarding this clonotype: The antigen is unknown.

TCRalpha and TCRbeta libraries used 5'RACE with constant-segment primers and UMIs. TCRdb re-called the 5' RACE reads with MiXCR, one entry per CDR3 protein. The data hold under 200,000 distinct CDR3 sequences, with 10% to 15% observed a single time. The receptor's source is a man aged 18 to 30 who had mild COVID-19 (a few samples of this study predate the infection). Cell type and time point are not known. Sequencing was performed on PBMCs or a T cell subset sorted from them (not recorded which). The J gene is TRBJ2-6, the V gene TRBV7-2; 7 bases align to TRBD1. This chain's CDR3 is CASSRTGQPTSGANVLTF. The CDR3, as DNA: TGTGCCAGCAGCCGAACGGGACAGCCCACCTCTGGGGCCAACGTCCTGACTTTC. Full variable domain (remainder filled in from reference TRBV7-2 and TRBJ2-6): GAGVSQSPSNKVTEKGKDVELRCDPISGHTALYWYRQSLGQGLEFLIYFQGNSAPDKSGLPSDRFSAERTGGSVSTLTIQRTQQEDSAVYLCASSRTGQPTSGANVLTFGAGSRLTVL.